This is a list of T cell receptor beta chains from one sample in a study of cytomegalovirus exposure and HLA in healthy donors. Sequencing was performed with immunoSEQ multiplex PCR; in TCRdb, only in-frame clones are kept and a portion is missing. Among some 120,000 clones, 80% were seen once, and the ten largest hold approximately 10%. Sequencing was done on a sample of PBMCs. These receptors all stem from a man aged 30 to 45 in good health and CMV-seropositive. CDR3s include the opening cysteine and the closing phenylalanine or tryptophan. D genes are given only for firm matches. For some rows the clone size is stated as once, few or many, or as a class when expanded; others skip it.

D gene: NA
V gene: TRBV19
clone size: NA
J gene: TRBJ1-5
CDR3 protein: CASSMDSRAQPQHF
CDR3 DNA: TGTGCCAGTAGTATGGACAGCCGAGCACAGCCCCAGCATTTT

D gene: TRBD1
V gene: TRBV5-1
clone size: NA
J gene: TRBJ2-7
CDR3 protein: CASSQTTGGEQYF
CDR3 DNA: TGCGCCAGCAGCCAGACGACAGGGGGCGAGCAGTACTTC

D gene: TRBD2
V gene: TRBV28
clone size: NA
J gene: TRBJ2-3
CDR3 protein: CASRLPAEGTSGGAPTDTQYF
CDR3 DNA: TGTGCCAGCAGACTACCAGCCGAGGGGACTAGCGGGGGGGCCCCCACAGATACGCAGTATTTT

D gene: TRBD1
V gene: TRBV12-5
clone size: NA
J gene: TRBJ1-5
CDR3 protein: CASGSRSNPRDRAKNSNQPQHF
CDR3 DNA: TGTGCTAGTGGTTCCCGTTCTAATCCCCGGGACAGGGCTAAAAATAGCAATCAGCCCCAGCATTTT

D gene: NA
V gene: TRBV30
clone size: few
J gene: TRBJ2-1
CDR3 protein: CAWAGGRGSYNEQFF
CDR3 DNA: TGTGCCTGGGCCGGGGGGCGGGGGTCCTACAATGAGCAGTTCTTC

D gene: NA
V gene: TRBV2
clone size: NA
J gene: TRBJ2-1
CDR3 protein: CASSYSDNEQFF
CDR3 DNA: TGTGCCAGCAGTTACAGTGACAATGAGCAGTTCTTC

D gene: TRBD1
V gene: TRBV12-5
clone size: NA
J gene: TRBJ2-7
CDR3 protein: CASGFGLRDSLNF
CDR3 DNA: TGTGCTAGTGGTTTCGGCCTTCGGGACAGCCTCAACTTC

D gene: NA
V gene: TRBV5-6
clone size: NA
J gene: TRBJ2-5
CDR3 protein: CASSRRETQYF
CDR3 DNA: TGTGCCAGCAGCCGCCGGGAGACCCAGTACTTC

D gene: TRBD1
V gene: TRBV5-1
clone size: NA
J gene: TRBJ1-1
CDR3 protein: CASTPSGTGGLRTEAFF
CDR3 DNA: TGCGCCAGCACCCCGTCGGGGACAGGGGGCTTACGCACTGAAGCTTTCTTT

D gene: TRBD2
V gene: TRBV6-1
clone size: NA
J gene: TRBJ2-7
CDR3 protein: CASSEYIAGALISYEQYF
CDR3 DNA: TGTGCCAGCAGTGAGTACATAGCGGGGGCCCTAATATCCTACGAGCAGTACTTC

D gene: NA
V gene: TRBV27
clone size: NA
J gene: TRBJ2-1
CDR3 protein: CASAIGLGDEQFF
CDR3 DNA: TGTGCCAGCGCGATTGGGCTAGGGGATGAGCAGTTCTTC

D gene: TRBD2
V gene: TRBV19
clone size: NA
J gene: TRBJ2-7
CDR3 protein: CASSPRTSGAPTTREQYF
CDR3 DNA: TGTGCCAGTAGTCCCCGGACTAGCGGGGCCCCTACTACTCGTGAGCAGTACTTC

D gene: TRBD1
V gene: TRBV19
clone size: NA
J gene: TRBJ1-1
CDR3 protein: CATRLSPRTGGGQAEAFF
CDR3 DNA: TGTGCCACCCGATTAAGCCCCAGGACAGGGGGCGGGCAAGCTGAAGCTTTCTTT

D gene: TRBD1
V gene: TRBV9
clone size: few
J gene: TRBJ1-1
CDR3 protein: CASSPYPGGTGFRTEAFF
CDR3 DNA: TGTGCCAGCAGCCCCTACCCTGGCGGGACAGGGTTTAGGACTGAAGCTTTCTTT

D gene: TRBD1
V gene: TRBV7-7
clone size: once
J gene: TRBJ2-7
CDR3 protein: CASSLAAGQGVYEQYF
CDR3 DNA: TGTGCCAGCAGCTTAGCCGCTGGACAGGGAGTCTACGAGCAGTACTTC

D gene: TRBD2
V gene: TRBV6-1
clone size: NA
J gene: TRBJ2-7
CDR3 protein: CASSLTSGGSYEQYF
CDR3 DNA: TGTGCCAGCAGTCTAACTAGCGGGGGATCCTACGAGCAGTACTTC

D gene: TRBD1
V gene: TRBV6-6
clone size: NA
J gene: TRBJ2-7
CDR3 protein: CAISDRVNTYEQYF
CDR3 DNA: TGTGCCATCAGTGACAGGGTTAATACCTACGAGCAGTACTTC

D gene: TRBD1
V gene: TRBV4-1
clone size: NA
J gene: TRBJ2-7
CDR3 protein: CASSPRDRSSYEQYF
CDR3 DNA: TGCGCCAGCAGCCCCCGGGACAGGAGCTCCTACGAGCAGTACTTC

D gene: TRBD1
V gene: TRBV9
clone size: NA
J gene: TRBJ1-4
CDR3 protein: CASSSQGAGNEKLFF
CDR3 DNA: TGTGCCAGCAGCTCCCAGGGGGCGGGTAATGAAAAACTGTTTTTT

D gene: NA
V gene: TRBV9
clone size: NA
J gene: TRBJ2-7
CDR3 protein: CASSPLDRIYEQYF
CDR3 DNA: TGTGCCAGCAGCCCGCTCGACAGGATATACGAGCAGTACTTC

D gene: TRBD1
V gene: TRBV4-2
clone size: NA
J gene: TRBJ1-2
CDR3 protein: CASSQMDRGRESSVYTF
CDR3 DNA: TGTGCCAGCAGCCAAATGGACAGGGGGCGAGAATCGTCTGTCTACACCTTC

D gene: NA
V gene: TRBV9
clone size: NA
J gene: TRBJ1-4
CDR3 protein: CASSVGGLRGNEKLFF
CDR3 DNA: TGTGCCAGCAGCGTAGGGGGGTTGAGGGGGAATGAAAAACTGTTTTTT

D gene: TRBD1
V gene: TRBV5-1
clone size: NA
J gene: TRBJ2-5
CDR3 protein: CASSLVQTGGLGTQYF
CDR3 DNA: TGCGCCAGCAGCTTAGTCCAGACAGGGGGCCTTGGGACCCAGTACTTC

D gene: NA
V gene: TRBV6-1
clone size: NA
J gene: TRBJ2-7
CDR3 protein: CASSDLLSRDEQYF
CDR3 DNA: TGTGCCAGCAGTGACCTCCTCTCTCGCGACGAGCAGTACTTC

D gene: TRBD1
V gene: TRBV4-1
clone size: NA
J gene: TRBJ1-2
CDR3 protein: CASSQQGGLNYGYTF
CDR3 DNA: TGCGCCAGCAGCCAACAGGGGGGCCTTAACTATGGCTACACCTTC

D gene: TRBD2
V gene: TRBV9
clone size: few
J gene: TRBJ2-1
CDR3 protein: CASSVGTSVYNEQFF
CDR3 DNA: TGTGCCAGCAGCGTAGGGACTAGCGTCTACAATGAGCAGTTCTTC

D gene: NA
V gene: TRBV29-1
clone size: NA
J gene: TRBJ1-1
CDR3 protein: CSGATGINTEAFF
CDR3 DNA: TGCAGCGGGGCTACAGGGATTAACACTGAAGCTTTCTTT

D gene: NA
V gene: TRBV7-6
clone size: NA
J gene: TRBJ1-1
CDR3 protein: CASSLGFGQGNTEAFF
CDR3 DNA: TGTGCCAGCAGCTTAGGTTTCGGCCAGGGGAACACTGAAGCTTTCTTT

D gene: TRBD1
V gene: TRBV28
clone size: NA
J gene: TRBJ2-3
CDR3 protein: CASSSQATGQGTDTQYF
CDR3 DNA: TGTGCCAGCAGTTCGCAAGCGACAGGGCAGGGGACAGATACGCAGTATTTT

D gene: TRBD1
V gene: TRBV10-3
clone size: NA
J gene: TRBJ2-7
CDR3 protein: CAIGTVYEQYF
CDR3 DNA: TGTGCCATCGGGACAGTCTACGAGCAGTACTTC

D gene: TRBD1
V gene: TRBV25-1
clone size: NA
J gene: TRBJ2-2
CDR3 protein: CASSSGTGNTGELFF
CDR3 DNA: TGTGCCAGCAGTTCCGGGACAGGGAACACCGGGGAGCTGTTTTTT

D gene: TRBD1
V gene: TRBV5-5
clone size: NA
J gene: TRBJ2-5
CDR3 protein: CASSFGQGALLEETQYF
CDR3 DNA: TGTGCCAGCAGCTTCGGACAGGGGGCACTATTGGAAGAGACCCAGTACTTC

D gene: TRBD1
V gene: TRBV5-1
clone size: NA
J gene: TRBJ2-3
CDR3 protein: CASSSGQGQSTDTQYF
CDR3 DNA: TGCGCCAGCAGCTCGGGACAGGGCCAGAGCACAGATACGCAGTATTTT

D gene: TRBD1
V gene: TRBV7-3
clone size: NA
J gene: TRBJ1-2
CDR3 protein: CASSLRPNQPVGQGNGYTF
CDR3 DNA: TGTGCCAGCAGCTTAAGGCCCAATCAACCCGTGGGACAGGGGAATGGCTACACCTTC

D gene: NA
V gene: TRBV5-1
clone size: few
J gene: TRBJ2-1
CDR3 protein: CASSLGGQYQSFYNEQFF
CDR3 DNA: TGCGCCAGCAGCTTGGGGGGACAATACCAAAGCTTCTACAATGAGCAGTTCTTC